This passage covers 32 T cell receptor beta chains from one sample sequenced in a study of cytomegalovirus exposure and HLA in healthy donors. Primers included in the PCR were 60 Vbeta and 13 Jbeta primers. Clones were sequenced by immunoSEQ multiplex PCR, and TCRdb holds only the in-frame ones, with some missing. The sample consists of 95,000 to 100,000 clones, 65% to 75% of them appearing once. Sequenced: PBMCs. The receptors here all came from a woman aged 40 to 50 in good health and CMV-seronegative.

On this clone: Sequence at one end of the junction differs from germline and may be a read error. The V and J genes are TRBV7-9 and TRBJ2-5, with a tentative D call TRBD2 (6 bases). The DNA end is a closer match to TRBJ2-7, so the J assignment may be wrong. CDR3 length: 11 residues. Germline CDR1 and CDR2: SEHNR and FQNEAQ (reference sequence). The CDR3 DNA is TGTTCCAGCAGCTACGGGAGCGAGCAGTACTTC. Its protein is CSSSYGSEQYF.

This clone was detected a few times. The same CDR3 arises from other DNA sequences in this sample as well. V and J are TRBV6-5 and TRBJ1-4, with 7 bases fitting TRBD1. The germline CDR1 and CDR2 sequences are MNHEY and SVGAGI. The CDR3 covers 12 residues. Unmatched junction bases numbered 4, after V lost 9 bases and J lost 6 bases. CDR3 DNA: TGTGCCAGTCGACAGGGAGATGAAAAACTGTTTTTT. This encodes CASRQGDEKLFF.

The chain recombines TRBV7-2 with TRBJ2-1; a possible D gene is TRBD2 (7 bases). Trimming cost V 4 bases and J 12 bases, with 13 bases left between them. Germline V lookup: CDR1 SGHTA, CDR2 FQGNSA. The CDR3 runs to 12 residues. Here the CDR3 DNA reads TGTGCCAGCAGCTCATACGGGGGGCTGCAGTTCTTC. Its protein is CASSSYGGLQFF.

V and J are TRBV7-2 and TRBJ2-7; 8 positions match TRBD2. V gave up 1 base and J gave up 6 bases; unmatched junction bases: 8. The CDR3 length is 15 residues. Germline-derived CDR1 and CDR2 are SGHTA and FQGNSA. For the CDR3, the DNA is TGTGCCAGCAGCTTAGAACTGCGGGGGGCGCGCGAGCAGTACTTC. Amino acid sequence: CASSLELRGAREQYF.

This chain uses TRBV9 with TRBJ2-3; D gene uncertain. Per the germline V gene, CDR1 is SGDLS and CDR2 is YYNGEE. V was trimmed by 1 base and J by 3 bases, leaving 9 bases between them. This CDR3 spans 14 amino acids. The DNA of the CDR3 is TGTGCCAGCAGCGTATACATGGCTACAGATACGCAGTATTTT. Its protein is CASSVYMATDTQYF.

This clone was recorded a few times. Its ends do not fully match the called genes, so a read error is possible. The chain combines TRBV29-1 with TRBJ2-5, with 8 bases aligning to TRBD2. The CDR3 runs 15 residues. Germline CDR1 reads SQVTM; CDR2 reads ANQGSEA. The CDR3: CSVEGTRGFQETQYF. The CDR3 region has the DNA TGCAGCGTCGAAGGGACTAGGGGATTCCAAGAGACCCAGTACTTC.

This rearrangement joins TRBV27 to TRBJ1-1; perhaps TRBD1 as D (5 bases). This CDR3 is built from 19 residues. V lost 4 bases and J lost 0, with 24 bases in between. CDR1 and CDR2 (germline): MNHEY, SMNVEV (reference sequence). The CDR3 spells CASSSKVGRDWGLNTEAFF. CDR3 DNA sequence: TGTGCCAGCAGTTCGAAAGTGGGAAGGGACTGGGGTCTGAACACTGAAGCTTTCTTT.

The chain recombines TRBV6-4 with TRBJ2-7, with 10 bases that match TRBD2. Germline V CDR1 and CDR2: MRHNA, SNTAGT. This CDR3 is 13 amino acids long. After removal of 2 bases from V and 12 bases from J, the junction contained 7 bases not matched to a gene. The CDR3 spells CASSDTSGRALYF. CDR3 bases: TGTGCCAGCAGTGACACGAGCGGGAGGGCCCTGTACTTC.

V gene TRBV7-9 combines with J gene TRBJ2-7, with D possibly matching TRBD1 (6 bases). V gave up 3 bases and J gave up 2 bases, with 11 bases separating them. The CDR3 runs 14 residues. The germline CDR1 and CDR2 sequences are SEHNR and FQNEAQ (reference sequence). The CDR3 here is CASSFPRDTYEQYF. The CDR3 DNA reads TGTGCCAGCAGCTTCCCCCGGGACACCTACGAGCAGTACTTC. Using reference TRBV7-9 and TRBJ2-7 for the parts outside the CDR3, the full variable domain is DTGVSQNPRHKITKRGQNVTFRCDPISEHNRLYWYRQTLGQGPEFLTYFQNEAQLEKSRLLSDRFSAERPKGSFSTLEIQRTEQGDSAMYLCASSFPRDTYEQYFGPGTRLTVT.

The V gene is TRBV7-2, the J gene TRBJ2-7; 7 nucleotides agree with TRBD2. With 5 bases clipped from V and 3 bases from J, the junction kept 13 bases outside the gene matches. CDR1 is SGHTA, CDR2 FQGNSA, per germline. There are 16 residues in the CDR3. Written as DNA, the CDR3 is TGTGCCAGCAGCCTCCACCCTAGCGGACCCTACTACGAGCAGTACTTC. The encoded protein is CASSLHPSGPYYEQYF.

This clone was counted a single time. The chain couples TRBV19 to TRBJ2-7; D is uncertain. Trimming stripped 3 bases from V and 3 bases from J, with 18 bases between. The CDR3 has 16 residues. The germline CDR1 and CDR2 sequences are LNHDA and SQIVND (reference sequence). CDR3 coding DNA: TGTGCCAGTAGTATGGTCTTCCAGCAGGCTCTCTACGAGCAGTACTTC. This encodes CASSMVFQQALYEQYF.

This clone was recorded a few times. This sequence joins TRBV10-1 and TRBJ2-3, with D possibly being TRBD1 (5 bases). Germline values: CDR1 WNHNN, CDR2 SYGVQD (reference sequence). Deletions cut 6 bases from V and 4 bases from J, with 5 bases between. The CDR3 has 11 residues. The CDR3 DNA follows: TGCGCCAGCAGACAGGCAGATACGCAGTATTTT. Residues: CASRQADTQYF.

This clone was recorded once. The chain recombines TRBV4-3 with TRBJ2-3; TRBD2 is a possible D gene (5 bases). Deletions cut 0 bases from V and 6 bases from J, with 7 bases between. CDR1 is LGHNA and CDR2 is YSLEER in the germline V gene. The CDR3 has 13 residues. CDR3 in amino acids: CASSQEWEDTQYF. As DNA, the CDR3 is TGCGCCAGCAGCCAAGAATGGGAGGATACGCAGTATTTT.

The genes are TRBV6-5 and TRBJ2-2, with D maybe TRBD1 (6 bases). Germline V gene lookup returns CDR1 MNHEY and CDR2 SVGAGI. The CDR3 has 15 amino acids. V was cut by 0 bases and J by 3 bases, with 8 bases left in between. DNA of the CDR3: TGTGCCAGCAGTTACTCAGCAGGGGACACCGGGGAGCTGTTTTTT. This translates into CASSYSAGDTGELFF.

The table lists this clone with a count of one. The rearrangement uses TRBV30 and TRBJ2-1, with TRBD2 matching over 7 bases. The V and J ends lost 8 bases and 12 bases, in that order; junction bases with no gene match: 16. Germline V gene data show CDR1 as GTSNPN and CDR2 as SVGIG (reference sequence). The CDR3 consists of 13 residues. The CDR3 loop reads CAVGKSPSGWQFF. CDR3 coding DNA: TGTGCCGTTGGTAAATCCCCTAGCGGTTGGCAGTTCTTC.

Comments on this clone: Germline is not matched at one junction end, which may reflect a read error. This chain joins TRBV18 and TRBJ2-7, with 7 nucleotides matching TRBD2. This CDR3 region has 14 residues. CDR1 and CDR2 (germline): KGHSH, LQKENI. In DNA form, the CDR3 reads TGTGCCAGCTCACCAGGGGGGGGAGTAGGCGAGCGGTACTTC. Protein sequence: CASSPGGGVGERYF.

This rearrangement joins TRBV7-2 to TRBJ1-5, with TRBD1 matching 7 bases. The ends lost 5 bases at V and 1 base at J; junction bases unmatched: 5. CDR3 length: 15 amino acids. The V gene's germline CDR1 is SGHTA and CDR2 FQGNSA. CDR3 in amino acids: CASSDRVLSNQPQHF. In DNA, the CDR3 is TGTGCCAGCAGCGACAGGGTCTTGAGCAATCAGCCCCAGCATTTT.

J is TRBJ2-4 and V is TRBV29-1; 7 bases line up with TRBD2. Germline loops: CDR1 SQVTM, CDR2 ANQGSEA. After removal of 1 base from V and 3 bases from J, the junction contained 9 bases not matched to a gene. The CDR3 is made up of 16 amino acids. CDR3 protein: CSVEGGGSLGKNIQYF. The CDR3 DNA reads as TGCAGCGTTGAAGGGGGGGGGTCGTTGGGCAAAAACATTCAGTACTTC. The variable domain in full, with the rest retrieved from reference TRBV29-1 and TRBJ2-4, is SAVISQKPSRDICQRGTSLTIQCQVDSQVTMMFWYRQQPGQSLTLIATANQGSEATYESGFVIDKFPISRPNLTFSTLTVSNMSPEDSSIYLCSVEGGGSLGKNIQYFGAGTRLSVL.

In its sample, this clone was seen a few times. The chain has TRBV18 and TRBJ2-7; the match to TRBD2 covers 7 bases. V lost 3 bases, J lost 5 bases, and 7 bases stayed unmatched. CDR1 is KGHSH, CDR2 LQKENI, per germline. CDR3 length: 14 amino acids. The CDR3, as DNA: TGTGCCAGCTCACCGAGCGCGGGGGTTAACGAGCAGTACTTC. Encoded protein: CASSPSAGVNEQYF.

The rearrangement uses TRBV11-2 and TRBJ1-1; D uncertain. Germline-derived CDR1 and CDR2 are SGHAT and FQNNGV. CDR3 size: 13 residues. The ends were cut back, 1 base at V and 1 base at J, with 4 bases in the middle. This CDR3 is CASSLAGNTEAFF. As DNA, the CDR3 is TGTGCCAGCAGCTTAGCCGGGAACACTGAAGCTTTCTTT.

The chain employs TRBV9 and TRBJ2-7; 11 nucleotides align to TRBD2. With 1 base clipped from V and 3 bases from J, the junction kept 6 bases outside the gene matches. Germline CDR1 reads SGDLS; CDR2 reads YYNGEE. This CDR3 spans 16 amino acids. The CDR3 DNA sequence: TGTGCCAGCAGCGTATCCCCGGGACTAGCGGACTACGAGCAGTACTTC. It is translated as CASSVSPGLADYEQYF.

The CDR3 region is CASRTTGQGVSPLHF. The CDR3 coding sequence is TGTGCCAGCAGGACAACCGGACAGGGGGTATCGCCCCTCCACTTT. This sequence joins TRBV7-8 and TRBJ1-6; 10 bases fit TRBD1. This CDR3 has 15 residues. V lost 6 bases, J lost 13 bases, and 12 bases stayed unmatched. Germline V CDR1 and CDR2: SGHVS, FQNEAQ.

The chain combines TRBV7-9 with TRBJ2-2; TRBD2 might be the D (6 bases). This CDR3 comprises 15 residues. Germline loops: CDR1 SEHNR, CDR2 FQNEAQ (reference sequence). Trimming removed 10 bases from V and 0 bases from J, with 15 bases in between. Written as DNA, the CDR3 is TGTGCCAAAGAGGAGGGTACCACGAACACCGGGGAGCTGTTTTTT. This sequence encodes CAKEEGTTNTGELFF.

The genes are TRBV7-9 and TRBJ1-2, with 7 bases fitting TRBD1. The CDR3 has 16 amino acids. The germline CDR1 and CDR2 sequences are SEHNR and FQNEAQ (reference sequence). The ends lost 5 bases at V and 6 bases at J; junction bases unmatched: 15. The CDR3 DNA reads as TGTGCCAGCAGCGTCGGCACAGGGGCAGGGTATCATGGCTACACCTTC. Translating it yields CASSVGTGAGYHGYTF. The full variable domain, its missing parts supplied by reference TRBV7-9 and TRBJ1-2, is DTGVSQNPRHKITKRGQNVTFRCDPISEHNRLYWYRQTLGQGPEFLTYFQNEAQLEKSRLLSDRFSAERPKGSFSTLEIQRTEQGDSAMYLCASSVGTGAGYHGYTFGSGTRLTVV.

This chain connects TRBV9 to TRBJ1-5, with D hard to call. CDR1 is SGDLS, CDR2 YYNGEE, per germline. Trimming took off 3 bases at V and 0 bases at J, with 10 bases between the two ends. CDR3 length: 15 residues. The CDR3: CASSATVSSNQPQHF. The CDR3 nucleotides are TGTGCCAGCAGCGCGACTGTGTCTAGCAATCAGCCCCAGCATTTT.

The chain combines TRBV7-9 with TRBJ2-3; TRBD2 is a possible D gene (5 bases). This CDR3 has 15 residues. Germline values: CDR1 SEHNR, CDR2 FQNEAQ (reference sequence). V was cut by 1 base and J by 2 bases, with 10 bases left in between. DNA for the CDR3: TGTGCCAGCAGCTTAGTGGCGGGTGACACAGATACGCAGTATTTT. Residues: CASSLVAGDTDTQYF.

V gene TRBV11-2 combines with J gene TRBJ2-5, with a possible D match to TRBD2 (5 bases). The DNA end lines up better with TRBJ2-7; the J call may be wrong. Germline CDR1 is SGHAT and CDR2 is FQNNGV. The CDR3 is 14 residues long. The CDR3 region is CASSLVGMNYEQYF. CDR3 bases: TGTGCCAGCAGCTTAGTCGGGATGAACTACGAGCAGTACTTC.

As for this clone: Its ends do not fully match the called genes, so a read error is possible. The genes are TRBV30 and TRBJ1-2, with 9 bases that match TRBD1. The CDR3 is 13 residues long. In germline, CDR1 is GTSNPN, CDR2 SVGIG (reference sequence). The CDR3 loop reads CAFWTGVNDGYTF. The CDR3 DNA reads TGTGCCTTTTGGACAGGGGTTAACGATGGCTACACCTTC.

The chain employs TRBV6-1 and TRBJ1-6, with D hard to call. V was clipped by 3 bases and J by 7 bases, with 4 bases between them. Germline assignment: CDR1 MNHNS and CDR2 SASEGT. The CDR3 spans 12 residues. This chain's CDR3 is CASSDRNSPLHF. In DNA form, the CDR3 reads TGTGCCAGCAGTGACCGGAATTCACCCCTCCACTTT.

This clone was detected only once. The chain is built from TRBV28 and TRBJ2-5, with D possibly matching TRBD1 (6 bases). TRBJ2-7 matches the DNA end more closely, so the J call is doubtful. The CDR3 is made up of 13 amino acids. Germline assignment: CDR1 MDHEN and CDR2 SYDVKM. CDR3 in DNA: TGTGCCAGCAGGACAGGTCTCGCCTACGAGCAGTACTTC. Translation: CASRTGLAYEQYF.

The chain couples TRBV2 to TRBJ2-2; possibly TRBD1 for D (6 bases). The CDR3 totals 14 residues. V was pared by 4 bases and J by 1 base, with 7 bases between. Germline V gene lookup returns CDR1 SNHLY and CDR2 FYNNEI. CDR3 sequence reads: CASSVDRNTGELFF. For the CDR3, the DNA is TGTGCCAGCAGTGTGGACAGGAACACCGGGGAGCTGTTTTTT.

This clone was found once. The chain carries TRBV28 and TRBJ2-7, with 8 bases identical to TRBD1. Trimming took 2 bases from V and 3 from J; bases not matched to a gene: 9. Germline V gives CDR1 MDHEN, CDR2 SYDVKM. The CDR3 totals 16 residues. This CDR3 is CASSLQWGRGHYEQYF. In DNA, the CDR3 is TGTGCCAGCAGTTTACAATGGGGCAGGGGGCACTACGAGCAGTACTTC. Based on the CDR3 plus reference TRBV28 and TRBJ2-7, the full variable domain is DVKVTQSSRYLVKRTGEKVFLECVQDMDHENMFWYRQDPGLGLRLIYFSYDVKMKEKGDIPEGYSVSREKKERFSLILESASTNQTSMYLCASSLQWGRGHYEQYFGPGTRLTVT.